This T cell receptor beta chain was captured by sequencing in a study of blood T cells in healthy people across ages. Whole-study findings and limits: Changes in expanded clonotypes were possibly confounded, as the CMV status of donors was unknown. TCR beta diversity, measured per million T cells, fell in a roughly linear way with age. Diversity figures derived from one million T cells were judged to underestimate the true value.

There were at least 5.5 micrograms of total RNA extracted from every sample. This clonotype turned up a few times. Its antigen is undetermined. For the second PCR, which ran for roughly 6 to 12 cycles, a sample-barcoded 5' primer and a J-beta primer mix were used. MiXCR, run by TCRdb on the 5' RACE reads, gives a single entry per CDR3 protein. The profile shows around 1,900,000 distinct CDR3 sequences, 39% of them singletons. The trim removed 1 base at V and 5 bases at J, leaving 5 bases unmatched. CDR1 is SGHAT, CDR2 FQNNGV, per germline. CDR3 length: 15 amino acids. The rearrangement joins TRBV11-2 to TRBJ2-5; 9 bases align to TRBD1. The clonotype comes from a human donor in good health. The sequencing input was blood. DNA of the CDR3: TGTGCCAGCAGCTTAGGGGACAGGGCGTACGAGACCCAGTACTTC. Its translation: CASSLGDRAYETQYF.